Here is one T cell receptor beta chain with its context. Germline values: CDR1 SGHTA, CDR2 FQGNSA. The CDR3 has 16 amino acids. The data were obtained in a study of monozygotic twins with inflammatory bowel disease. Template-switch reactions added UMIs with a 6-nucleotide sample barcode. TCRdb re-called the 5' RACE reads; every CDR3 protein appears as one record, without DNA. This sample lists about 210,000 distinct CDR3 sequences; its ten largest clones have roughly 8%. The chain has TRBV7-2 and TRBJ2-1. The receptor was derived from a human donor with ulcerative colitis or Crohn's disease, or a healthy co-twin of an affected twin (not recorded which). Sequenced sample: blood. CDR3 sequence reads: CASSLASGSSYNEQFF.